This entry lists 31 T cell receptor beta chains sequenced from one sample in a study of post-analysis software for immune sequencing data. Study-level points and caveats: Controls had lower frequencies than patients of 4 or 5 TRBV segments, which included TRBV5-6, TRBV5-1 and TRBV20-1.

For these receptors, no antigen is known. TCR beta libraries were prepared from cDNA with unique molecular identifiers. TCRdb independently ran MiXCR on the PCR reads; one entry per CDR3 protein. The sample gives roughly 700,000 distinct CDR3 sequences, around 27% of which show up once; under 0.7% is in the top ten. Sequenced material: blood. The receptors were gathered from a girl between 5 and 17 years old with multiple sclerosis.

The chain combines TRBV7-8 with TRBJ1-4; tentative D call: TRBD1 (6 bases). Trimming shortened V by 5 bases and J by 7 bases, and 17 bases separated the two germline ends. This CDR3 comprises 15 residues. The germline CDR1 and CDR2 sequences are SGHVS and FQNEAQ. CDR3 loop: CASSPLDSALEKLFF. CDR3 nucleotides: TGTGCCAGCAGCCCCTTGGACAGCGCGCTTGAAAAACTGTTTTTT.

V gene TRBV20-1 combines with J gene TRBJ2-1; D gene ambiguous. The CDR3 spans 11 residues. The germline V gene encodes CDR1 DFQATT and CDR2 SNEGSKA (reference sequence). V lost 0 bases and J 9 bases, leaving 6 bases between the germline ends. The CDR3, as DNA: TGCAGTGCTAGAGAGTATGCTGAGCAGTTCTTC. Translated: CSAREYAEQFF.

This clonotype occurred a few times. This chain uses TRBV20-1 with TRBJ2-3; TRBD1 or TRBD2 may be the D gene (5 bases each). The CDR3 contains 15 residues. The germline V and J ends were trimmed by 6 bases and 0 bases, with 16 bases remaining between them. From germline, CDR1 is DFQATT and CDR2 SNEGSKA (reference sequence). The CDR3: CSAPRGTHSTDTQYF. The CDR3 DNA reads as TGCAGTGCCCCCCGGGGCACCCACAGCACAGATACGCAGTATTTT.

In the case of this clonotype: This could be a read error, since a much larger clone is one nucleotide away. This CDR3 fails to terminate in the conserved phenylalanine or tryptophan, so it likely reflects a read error. The V call is TRBV7-2, the J call TRBJ2-5, with D uncertain. Trimming left V 7 bases short and J 0 bases short, with 9 bases between. The germline V gene has CDR1 SGHTA and CDR2 FQGNSA. The CDR3 has 13 residues. The CDR3 spells CASNGGYQETQYC. CDR3 coding DNA: TGTGCCAGCAACGGCGGATACCAAGAGACCCAGTACTGC.

As to this clonotype: No conserved phenylalanine or tryptophan is present at the end of the CDR3, so a read error is the likely explanation. This chain connects TRBV5-1 to TRBJ2-5, with unresolved D. Germline CDR1 is SGHRS and CDR2 is YFSETQ. This CDR3 has 11 residues. Trimming cost V 2 bases and J 3 bases, with 2 bases left between them. The CDR3 DNA reads as TGCGCCAGCAGCTTAAAAGAGACCCAGTACTTA. It translates to CASSLKETQYL.

This clonotype was counted between two and nine times. The chain is built from TRBV7-9 and TRBJ2-7, with TRBD1 identical over 7 bases. The CDR3 sequence is 11 residues long. The germline gives CDR1 SEHNR, CDR2 FQNEAQ (reference sequence). With 5 bases clipped from V and 11 bases from J, the junction kept 6 bases outside the gene matches. The DNA for the CDR3 is TGTGCCAGCAGCAAGGGAACAGGGGAGTACTTC. Translating it yields CASSKGTGEYF.

This clonotype was recorded at least ten times. The chain is built from TRBV29-1 and TRBJ2-3; D is uncertain. Germline V lookup: CDR1 SQVTM, CDR2 ANQGSEA. The CDR3 length is 12 residues. V lost 4 bases, J lost 2 bases, and 7 bases lay in between. This CDR3 reads CSVAMTTDTQYF. The CDR3 DNA reads TGCAGCGTTGCCATGACCACAGATACGCAGTATTTT.

This chain connects TRBV2 to TRBJ2-1; TRBD1 aligns across 8 bases. With V trimmed by 4 bases and J by 3 bases, 5 bases remained unmatched. This CDR3 comprises 15 residues. Germline V gives CDR1 SNHLY, CDR2 FYNNEI. CDR3 in amino acids: CASSALTGVYNEQFF. Written as DNA, the CDR3 is TGTGCCAGCAGTGCTTTGACAGGGGTCTACAATGAGCAGTTCTTC.

Only a few counts were recorded for this clonotype. The V and J genes are TRBV4-1 and TRBJ2-2, with 7 bases fitting TRBD1. This CDR3 has 17 amino acids. Germline loops: CDR1 MGHRA, CDR2 YSYEKL. The junction had 5 bases not matched to a gene; V was cut back by 1 base and J by 0 bases. DNA of the CDR3: TGCGCCAGCAGCCAAGCGTGGCAGGGGGCGAACACCGGGGAGCTGTTTTTT. Encoded protein: CASSQAWQGANTGELFF.

The genes are TRBV5-1 and TRBJ2-5, with D uncertain. Germline lookup yields CDR1 SGHRS and CDR2 YFSETQ. Trimming left V 4 bases short and J 11 bases short, with 24 bases between. There are 15 residues in the CDR3. In nucleotides, the CDR3 is TGCGCCAGCAGCCTTGTGAACCTCGGAAAGAATGAGCAGTACTTC. Protein sequence: CASSLVNLGKNEQYF.

The chain recombines TRBV7-6 with TRBJ1-4; 7 bases match TRBD1. With V trimmed by 1 base and J by 5 bases, 4 bases remained unmatched. In germline, CDR1 is SGHVS, CDR2 FNYEAQ. The CDR3 length is 15 residues. DNA for the CDR3: TGTGCCAGCAGCTTAGGTACAGGGGTGAATGAAAAACTGTTTTTT. It codes for CASSLGTGVNEKLFF.

Concerning this clonotype: The junction departs from germline at one end; a sequencing error may be responsible. The CDR3 bases are TGTGCCAGCAGTTCCCGGACAGGGACAGAAGCAGATGCGCAGTATTTT. This sequence encodes CASSSRTGTEADAQYF. This sequence joins TRBV12-3 or TRBV12-4 and TRBJ2-3; 8 nucleotides align to TRBD1. The CDR3 is 16 residues long.

J is TRBJ2-5 and V is TRBV7-2, with D hard to call. This CDR3 comprises 11 residues. Trimming took off 8 bases at V and 1 base at J, with 5 bases between the two ends. Germline assignment: CDR1 SGHTA and CDR2 FQGNSA. CDR3 nucleotide sequence: TGTGCCAGCGCGGCCCAAGAGACCCAGTACTTC. Its translation is CASAAQETQYF.

This clonotype was seen only a few times. This chain uses TRBV7-2 with TRBJ2-4; TRBD1 agrees at 8 bases. Trimming at V came to 5 bases and at J to 1 base, leaving 13 bases not matched to a gene. CDR3 length: 18 residues. Germline assignment: CDR1 SGHTA and CDR2 FQGNSA. The CDR3 sequence: CASSPLGQGVPAKNIQYF. The CDR3, as DNA: TGTGCCAGCAGCCCTCTCGGACAGGGAGTACCTGCCAAAAACATTCAGTACTTC.

The chain has TRBV20-1 and TRBJ2-3; D gene unclear. CDR1 is DFQATT and CDR2 is SNEGSKA in the germline V gene (reference sequence). The CDR3 sequence is 12 residues long. Trimming removed 3 bases from V and 4 bases from J, with 8 bases in between. The CDR3 protein is CSASVLSDTQYF. The CDR3 coding sequence is TGCAGTGCTAGTGTTCTATCAGATACGCAGTATTTT.

The rearrangement uses TRBV7-9 and TRBJ1-2; TRBD1 aligns across 7 bases. The CDR3 is 15 residues long. From germline, CDR1 is SEHNR and CDR2 FQNEAQ (reference sequence). V shed 1 base, J shed 3 bases, and the junction held 5 bases outside the gene matches. CDR3 nucleotide sequence: TGTGCCAGCAGCTTAGAGGGAACAGGGGACTATGGCTACACCTTC. Its translation is CASSLEGTGDYGYTF.

This clonotype was seen only a few times. The V call is TRBV7-2, the J call TRBJ1-2, with 7 bases identical to TRBD1. V lost 1 base and J lost 0; bases outside the gene matches: 5. The CDR3 extends over 16 amino acids. The germline V gene has CDR1 SGHTA and CDR2 FQGNSA. This chain's CDR3 is CASSLDRTGSNYGYTF. CDR3 sequence (DNA): TGTGCCAGCAGCTTAGATAGGACAGGTTCTAACTATGGCTACACCTTC.

The V and J genes are TRBV5-5 and TRBJ2-1; weak D call: TRBD2 (6 bases). Trimming stripped 6 bases from V and 2 bases from J, with 12 bases between. CDR1 is SGHKS and CDR2 is YYEKEE in the germline V gene (reference sequence). This CDR3 region has 14 residues. The CDR3 here is CASNGDLAYNEQFF. The CDR3 bases are TGTGCCAGCAACGGGGACTTGGCCTACAATGAGCAGTTCTTC. Full variable domain (rest looked up from reference TRBV5-5 and TRBJ2-1): DAGVTQSPTHLIKTRGQQVTLRCSPISGHKSVSWYQQVLGQGPQFIFQYYEKEERGRGNFPDRFSARQFPNYSSELNVNALLLGDSALYLCASNGDLAYNEQFFGPGTRLTVL.

This clonotype has only a few counts. The J gene is TRBJ2-5, the V gene TRBV5-1; 12 nucleotides line up with TRBD2. The ends lost 0 bases at V and 4 bases at J; junction bases unmatched: 1. The CDR3 is 15 amino acids. Germline-derived CDR1 and CDR2 are SGHRS and YFSETQ. For the CDR3, the DNA is TGCGCCAGCAGCTTGGGACTAGCGGGAGCAGAGACCCAGTACTTC. As protein: CASSLGLAGAETQYF.

This clonotype was observed a few times. The J gene is TRBJ2-6, the V gene TRBV4-1; maybe TRBD2 (5 bases). Germline-derived CDR1 and CDR2 are MGHRA and YSYEKL. The ends were cut back, 3 bases at V and 0 bases at J, with 12 bases in the middle. The CDR3 contains 17 residues. CDR3 in amino acids: CASSQETGSSGANVLTF. CDR3 coding DNA: TGCGCCAGCAGCCAGGAGACGGGAAGCTCTGGGGCCAACGTCCTGACTTTC.

Here the CDR3 reads CASSPRTSGGTYEQYF. The CDR3 DNA reads as TGTGCCAGCAGCCCAAGGACTAGCGGAGGGACCTACGAGCAGTACTTC. The V call is TRBV7-2, the J call TRBJ2-7, with TRBD2 matching 10 bases. CDR3 length: 16 amino acids. CDR1 is SGHTA and CDR2 is FQGNSA in the germline V gene. V gave up 5 bases and J gave up 2 bases; unmatched junction bases: 9.

The chain recombines TRBV20-1 with TRBJ1-1; 7 bases map to TRBD1. The CDR3 has 13 amino acids. The germline V gene has CDR1 DFQATT and CDR2 SNEGSKA (reference sequence). V lost 6 bases to trimming and J lost 2 bases; unmatched junction nucleotides: 6. The chain's CDR3 is CSAQDRANTEAFF. The CDR3 coding sequence is TGCAGTGCCCAAGACAGGGCAAACACTGAAGCTTTCTTT.

This sequence joins TRBV2 and TRBJ1-2; no clear D gene. Germline CDR1 SNHLY, CDR2 FYNNEI. CDR3 size: 12 residues. The V end lost 8 bases, the J end lost 5 bases, and 12 bases lay between the germline ends. The CDR3: CASAHADYGYTF. CDR3 DNA sequence: TGTGCCAGCGCGCACGCAGATTATGGCTACACCTTC.

V usage is TRBV5-1 and J usage is TRBJ2-5, with D perhaps TRBD2 (5 bases). This CDR3 is built from 15 residues. Germline CDR1 is SGHRS and CDR2 is YFSETQ. Trimming removed 1 base from V and 4 bases from J, with 14 bases in between. The CDR3 is CASSLIPGDGETQYF. The CDR3 DNA sequence: TGCGCCAGCAGCTTGATACCCGGGGATGGAGAGACCCAGTACTTC.

The chain couples TRBV29-1 to TRBJ2-7; no firm D call. Trimming took 3 bases from V and 0 from J, leaving 9 bases between them. Germline V gene lookup returns CDR1 SQVTM and CDR2 ANQGSEA. CDR3 length equals 13 residues. CDR3 residues: CSVELESSYEQYF. DNA of the CDR3: TGCAGCGTTGAGCTTGAGAGCTCCTACGAGCAGTACTTC.

This sequence joins TRBV18 and TRBJ2-7, with 7 bases lining up with TRBD2. CDR3 size: 14 residues. The J segment lost 7 bases and the V segment lost 6 bases, leaving 12 bases of the junction unmatched. CDR1 and CDR2 (germline): KGHSH, LQKENI. In DNA form, the CDR3 reads TGTGCCAGCTCGGGGGGGAGCTCCAACAATGAGCAGTACTTC. Amino acids: CASSGGSSNNEQYF.

This clonotype was seen more than once but under ten times. The chain combines TRBV12-3 or TRBV12-4 with TRBJ2-1, with D perhaps TRBD1 or TRBD2 (6 bases each). This CDR3 region has 12 residues. V gave up 8 bases and J gave up 9 bases, with 14 bases separating them. DNA of the CDR3: TGTGCCAGCCTAAAACCGGGGGCTGAGCAGTTCTTC. Translation: CASLKPGAEQFF.

The V call is TRBV4-3, the J call TRBJ1-2; a weak D match, TRBD1 (5 bases). CDR1 is LGHNA and CDR2 is YSLEER in the germline V gene. This CDR3 spans 13 amino acids. V was trimmed by 4 bases and J by 8 bases, leaving 14 bases between them. DNA of the CDR3: TGCGCCAGCAGCCTGAGGGACGGAACGGGCTACACCTTC. It yields the protein CASSLRDGTGYTF.

V usage is TRBV10-3 and J usage is TRBJ2-3; the D gene is possibly TRBD2 (5 bases). The CDR3 is 14 residues long. Trimming pared 7 bases from V and 6 bases from J, leaving 17 bases between. CDR1 and CDR2 (germline): ENHRY, SYGVKD. The DNA of the CDR3 is TGTGCCATCAACGGCCCCGGACTCTCCGATACGCAGTATTTT. Protein: CAINGPGLSDTQYF.

The CDR3 spells CASSFLAGGPINTGELFF. CDR3 bases: TGCGCCAGCAGCTTCCTAGCGGGAGGGCCCATAAACACCGGGGAGCTGTTTTTT. This chain connects TRBV5-1 to TRBJ2-2; 12 nucleotides match TRBD2. The V and J ends lost 2 bases and 2 bases, in that order; junction bases with no gene match: 7. Germline assignment: CDR1 SGHRS and CDR2 YFSETQ. The CDR3 contains 18 residues.

At least ten counts were recorded for this clonotype. V usage is TRBV7-2 and J usage is TRBJ2-7; D call uncertain. The CDR3 contains 14 residues. The V end was cut by 5 bases, the J end by 3 bases, with 14 bases between. Per germline, CDR1 SGHTA and CDR2 FQGNSA. This CDR3 reads CASSPTHVSYEQYF. CDR3 nucleotide sequence: TGTGCCAGCAGCCCGACCCACGTCAGCTACGAGCAGTACTTC.